This T cell receptor beta chain was captured in a study of blood T cell repertoires in COVID-19. The overall study: The samples span acute and convalescent COVID-19 from the United States, Italy and Spain. T cells, B-cell-depleted T cells, or PBMCs provided the cDNA or gDNA that served as material.

In the authors' workflow: Reference gene primer amplification in the assay estimated nucleated cell counts. Assay used: immunoSEQ multiplex PCR; TCRdb lists only in-frame clones, some missing. D and trimming were read from the DNA, whereas the V and J calls and clone size are those reported in that table. The sample lists about 180,000 clones; 88% were seen once. CDR1 KGHDR and CDR2 SFDVKD come from the germline V gene. V lost 10 bases to trimming and J lost 2 bases, with 8 bases between them. The CDR3 extends over 12 amino acids. This TCR was sampled from a young woman with acute or convalescent COVID-19. This sequence joins TRBV24-1 and TRBJ2-1; D gene unclear. Sequenced sample: peripheral blood. CDR3 sequence (DNA): TGTGCCACGAGCAAAACCTACAATGAGCAGTTCTTC. This gives the protein CATSKTYNEQFF.